This T cell receptor beta chain appears in the sequencing data of a study of OX40 agonist ivuxolimab in advanced cancers. Across the study: An agonistic human IgG2 monoclonal antibody against OX40 (CD134) was given. The dose-escalation cohort was roughly 84% male, with a mean age of around 60 years, ranging roughly 20 to 80.

General study results and limits: Relatively little clonal expansion, among the lowest observed, appeared in partial responders at 0.1-3.0 mg/kg.

TCRdb's table, derived via immunoSEQ multiplex PCR, lists solely in-frame clones and lacks some. Of over 45,000 clones listed, around 83% are singletons. The V and J ends lost 7 bases and 0 bases respectively, with 3 bases between them. The length of the CDR3 is 12 residues. The germline CDR1 and CDR2 sequences are MDHEN and SYDVKM. Worth noting for this clone: What it binds is unknown.

The receptor was derived from an adult with an advanced solid tumor such as melanoma, head and neck, liver or kidney cancer. The sequences come from CD4+ or CD8+ T cells sorted from blood, collected in a trial of the OX40 agonist ivuxolimab. The rearrangement uses TRBV28 and TRBJ2-2; D not certain. CDR3 sequence reads: CASTANTGELFF. The CDR3 bases are TGTGCCAGCACAGCGAACACCGGGGAGCTGTTTTTT.